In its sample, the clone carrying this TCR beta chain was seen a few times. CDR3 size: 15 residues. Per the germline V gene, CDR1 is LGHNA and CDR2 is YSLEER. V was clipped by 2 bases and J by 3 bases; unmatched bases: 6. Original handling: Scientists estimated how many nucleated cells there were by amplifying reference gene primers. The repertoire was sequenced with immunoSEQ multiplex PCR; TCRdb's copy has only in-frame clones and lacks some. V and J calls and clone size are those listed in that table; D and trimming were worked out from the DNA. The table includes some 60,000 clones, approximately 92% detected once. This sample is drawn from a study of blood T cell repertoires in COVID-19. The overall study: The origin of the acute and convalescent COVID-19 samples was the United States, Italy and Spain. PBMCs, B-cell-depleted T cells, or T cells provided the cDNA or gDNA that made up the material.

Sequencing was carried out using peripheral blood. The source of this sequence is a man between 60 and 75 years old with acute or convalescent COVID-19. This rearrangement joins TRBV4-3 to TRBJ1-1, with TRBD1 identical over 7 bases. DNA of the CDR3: TGCGCCAGCAGCCAACGTATAGGGGGCGACACTGAAGCTTTCTTT. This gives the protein CASSQRIGGDTEAFF.